The rows below give T cell receptor beta chains drawn from one sample of a study of identical twins. One entry per CDR3 protein, called by TCRdb with MiXCR from the 5' RACE reads. The sample holds roughly 1,500,000 distinct CDR3 sequences; more than 30% are singletons and the top ten take around 0.3%. The specimen was cord blood. The receptor source for this set is a newborn girl in good health. Each CDR3 is given with its conserved first and last residue. D genes are given only for firm matches. Clone size is given for some rows only: seen once, a few or many times, or a class if the clone is expanded.

>TRBV29-1|TRBD1|TRBJ2-5|few
TGCAGCGTTGATAACAGGGGTGGGATTCAGTACTTC
CSVDNRGGIQYF
>TRBV12-3/TRBV12-4|-|TRBJ2-2|-
TGTGCCAGCAGCTCCGGGACCTGGGGGCTGTTTTTT
CASSSGTWGLFF
>TRBV4-1|-|TRBJ2-3|few
TGCGCCAGCAGCCAAGCAGGGCCACACACAGATACGCAGTATTTT
CASSQAGPHTDTQYF
>TRBV20-1|TRBD1|TRBJ2-7|-
TGCAGTGCTAGCGGAACGGGACAGGGCTTATCATACTCCTACGAGCAGTACTTC
CSASGTGQGLSYSYEQYF
>TRBV20-1|-|TRBJ2-7|-
TGCAGTGCTAGAGAGGGGAAGGGCTCCTACGAGCAGTACTTC
CSAREGKGSYEQYF
>TRBV7-9|-|TRBJ1-4|-
TGTGCCAGCAGCTTAGCGCTCCGGGGGGGTGAAAAACTGTTTTTT
CASSLALRGGEKLFF
>TRBV10-3|TRBD1|TRBJ2-5|many
TGTGCCATCAGTTCACAGGGGGCGGTAGGAGAGACCCAGTACTTC
CAISSQGAVGETQYF
>TRBV7-2|TRBD2|TRBJ2-5|-
TGTGCCAGCAGCTTAGGACTAGCCCCTTTCGGGGAGACCCAGTACTTC
CASSLGLAPFGETQYF
>TRBV6-1|-|TRBJ1-5|-
TGTGCCAGCAGTGAAGGCCCCAATCAGCCCCAGCATTTT
CASSEGPNQPQHF
>TRBV11-2|-|TRBJ2-5|few
TGTGCCAGCAGCTTAATGCTAGCGAGAGAAGAGACCCAGTACTTC
CASSLMLAREETQYF
>TRBV9|-|TRBJ2-3|-
TGTGCCAGCAGCGTAATGGGCCAGGATACGCAGTATTTT
CASSVMGQDTQYF
>TRBV27|-|TRBJ2-7|few
TGTGCCAGCAGTTTGTCAGCCTACAATGAGCAGTACTTC
CASSLSAYNEQYF
>TRBV27|TRBD2|TRBJ2-3|few
TGTGCCAGCAGTGACCGGACTAGCGTCACAGATACGCAGTATTTT
CASSDRTSVTDTQYF
>TRBV28|-|TRBJ2-5|few
TGTGCCAGCATAGAGGGAGAGACCCAGTACTTC
CASIEGETQYF
>TRBV15|-|TRBJ2-7|-
TGCGCCACCAGCAGAGAGGGTACCCGAACAGGGATCTCCTACAATGAGCAGTACTTC
CATSREGTRTGISYNEQYF
>TRBV4-2|-|TRBJ2-7|many
TGTGCCAGCAGCCAGAGACACTACGAGCAGTACTTC
CASSQRHYEQYF
>TRBV29-1|TRBD1|TRBJ1-2|-
TGCAGCGTTGAAGAAGGGACAGAACCTCACGGCTACACCTTC
CSVEEGTEPHGYTF
>TRBV20-1|TRBD2|TRBJ2-1|-
TGCAGTGGCCCACTAGCGAACTCCTACAATGAGCAGTTCTTC
CSGPLANSYNEQFF
>TRBV20-1|-|TRBJ1-2|-
TGCAGTGTCCATGCCGGGGGAGACGGCTACACCTTC
CSVHAGGDGYTF
>TRBV7-2|-|TRBJ2-6|few
TGTGCCAGCAGCCGCTATGGTGCCACTGGGGCCAACGTCCTGACTTTC
CASSRYGATGANVLTF
>TRBV20-1|TRBD2|TRBJ2-7|-
TGCAGTGCTAGAGATTCTAGGGGCGGGGGAGTTTACGAGCAGTACTTC
CSARDSRGGGVYEQYF
>TRBV14|-|TRBJ1-6|-
TGTGCCAGCAGCCAGGAAGGGGCGACCTATAATTCACCCCTCCACTTT
CASSQEGATYNSPLHF